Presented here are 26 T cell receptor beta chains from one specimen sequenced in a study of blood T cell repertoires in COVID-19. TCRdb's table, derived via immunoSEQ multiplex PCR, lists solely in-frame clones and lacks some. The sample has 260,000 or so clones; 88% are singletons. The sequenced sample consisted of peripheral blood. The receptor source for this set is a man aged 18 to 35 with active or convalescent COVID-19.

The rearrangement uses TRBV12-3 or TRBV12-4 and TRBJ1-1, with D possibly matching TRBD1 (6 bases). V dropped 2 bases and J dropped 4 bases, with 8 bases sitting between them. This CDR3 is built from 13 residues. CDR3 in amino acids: CASSLQGSTEAFF. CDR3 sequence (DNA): TGTGCCAGCAGTTTACAGGGGAGCACTGAAGCTTTCTTT.

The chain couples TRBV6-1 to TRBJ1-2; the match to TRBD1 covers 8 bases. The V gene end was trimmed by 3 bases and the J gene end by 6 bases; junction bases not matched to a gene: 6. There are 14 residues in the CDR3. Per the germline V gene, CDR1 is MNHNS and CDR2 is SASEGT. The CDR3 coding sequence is TGTGCCAGCAGTGACACGGACAGGGTGAATGGCTACACCTTC. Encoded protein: CASSDTDRVNGYTF.

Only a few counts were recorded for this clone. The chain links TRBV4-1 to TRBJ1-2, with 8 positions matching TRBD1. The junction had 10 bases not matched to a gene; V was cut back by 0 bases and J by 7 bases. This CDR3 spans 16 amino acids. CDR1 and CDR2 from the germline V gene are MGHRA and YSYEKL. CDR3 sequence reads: CASSQDQGARWFGYTF. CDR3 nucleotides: TGCGCCAGCAGCCAAGACCAGGGGGCGCGTTGGTTTGGCTACACCTTC.

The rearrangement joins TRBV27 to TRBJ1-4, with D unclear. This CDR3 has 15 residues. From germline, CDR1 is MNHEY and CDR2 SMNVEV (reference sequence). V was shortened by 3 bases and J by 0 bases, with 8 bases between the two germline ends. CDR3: CASSLTLSTNEKLFF. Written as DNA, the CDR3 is TGTGCCAGCAGTTTGACACTTTCAACTAATGAAAAACTGTTTTTT.

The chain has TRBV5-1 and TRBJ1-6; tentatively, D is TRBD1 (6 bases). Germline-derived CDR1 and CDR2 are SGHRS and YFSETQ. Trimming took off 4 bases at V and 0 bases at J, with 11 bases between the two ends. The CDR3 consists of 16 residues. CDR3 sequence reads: CASSGTGSSYNSPLHF. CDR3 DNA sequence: TGCGCCAGCAGCGGAACAGGGAGCTCCTATAATTCACCCCTCCACTTT.

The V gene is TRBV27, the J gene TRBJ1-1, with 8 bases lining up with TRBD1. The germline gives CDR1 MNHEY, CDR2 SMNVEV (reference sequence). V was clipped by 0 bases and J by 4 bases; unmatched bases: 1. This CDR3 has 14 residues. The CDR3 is CASSLSQGGTEAFF. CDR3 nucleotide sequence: TGTGCCAGCAGTTTATCACAGGGGGGCACTGAAGCTTTCTTT.

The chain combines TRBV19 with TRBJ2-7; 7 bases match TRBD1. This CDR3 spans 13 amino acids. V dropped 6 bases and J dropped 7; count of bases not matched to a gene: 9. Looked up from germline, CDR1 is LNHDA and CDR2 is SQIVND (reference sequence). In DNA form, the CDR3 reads TGTGCCAGTAGCAGACAGGGCCTGGGTGAGCAGTACTTC. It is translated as CASSRQGLGEQYF.

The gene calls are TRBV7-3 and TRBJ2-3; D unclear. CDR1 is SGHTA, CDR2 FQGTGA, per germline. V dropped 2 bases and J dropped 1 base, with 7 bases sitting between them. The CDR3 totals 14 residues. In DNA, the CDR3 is TGTGCCAGCAGCTTATCGTATGGCACAGATACGCAGTATTTT. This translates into CASSLSYGTDTQYF.

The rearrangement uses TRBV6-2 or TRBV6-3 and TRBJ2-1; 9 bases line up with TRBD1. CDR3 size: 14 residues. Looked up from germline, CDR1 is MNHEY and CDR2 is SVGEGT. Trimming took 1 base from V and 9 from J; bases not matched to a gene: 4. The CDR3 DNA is TGTGCCAGCAGTTACTGGGACAGGGAAGGTGAGCAGTTCTTC. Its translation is CASSYWDREGEQFF.

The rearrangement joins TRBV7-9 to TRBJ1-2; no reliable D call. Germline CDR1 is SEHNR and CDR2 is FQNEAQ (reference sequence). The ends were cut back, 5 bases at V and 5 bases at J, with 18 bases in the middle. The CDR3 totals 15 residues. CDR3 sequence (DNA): TGTGCCAGCAGCCCATTCGGGTCAATATTATATGGCTACACCTTC. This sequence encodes CASSPFGSILYGYTF.

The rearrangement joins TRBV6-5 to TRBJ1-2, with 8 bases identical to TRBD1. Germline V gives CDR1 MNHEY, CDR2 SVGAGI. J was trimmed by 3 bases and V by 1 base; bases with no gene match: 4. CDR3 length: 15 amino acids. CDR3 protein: CASSYWEQGDYGYTF. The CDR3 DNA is TGTGCCAGCAGTTACTGGGAACAGGGGGACTATGGCTACACCTTC.

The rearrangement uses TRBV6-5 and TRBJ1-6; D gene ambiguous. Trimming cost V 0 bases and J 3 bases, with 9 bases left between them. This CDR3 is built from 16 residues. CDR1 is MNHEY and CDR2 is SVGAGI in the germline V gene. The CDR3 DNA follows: TGTGCCAGCAGTTACTCAGCGAGGCGCTATAATTCACCCCTCCACTTT. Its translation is CASSYSARRYNSPLHF.

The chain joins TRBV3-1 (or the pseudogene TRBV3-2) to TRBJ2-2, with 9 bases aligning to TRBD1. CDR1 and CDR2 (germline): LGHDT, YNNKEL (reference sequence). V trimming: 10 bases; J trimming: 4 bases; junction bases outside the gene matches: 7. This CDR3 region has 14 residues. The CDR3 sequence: CATSRQGGTGELFF. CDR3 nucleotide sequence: TGTGCCACTAGCCGACAGGGGGGCACCGGGGAGCTGTTTTTT.

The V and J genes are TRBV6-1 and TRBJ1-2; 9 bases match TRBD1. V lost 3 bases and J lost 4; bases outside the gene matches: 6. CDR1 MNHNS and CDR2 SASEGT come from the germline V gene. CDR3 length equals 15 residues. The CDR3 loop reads CASSDTGGRGYGYTF. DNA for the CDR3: TGTGCCAGCAGTGATACAGGGGGCCGCGGCTATGGCTACACCTTC.

CDR3 amino acids: CASKPAGTGATEAFF. The CDR3 DNA reads TGTGCCAGCAAACCCGCCGGGACAGGGGCCACTGAAGCTTTCTTT. This rearrangement joins TRBV27 to TRBJ1-1, with TRBD1 identical over 10 bases. The trim removed 7 bases at V and 4 bases at J, leaving 9 bases unmatched. The CDR3 length is 15 residues. Germline lookup yields CDR1 MNHEY and CDR2 SMNVEV (reference sequence).

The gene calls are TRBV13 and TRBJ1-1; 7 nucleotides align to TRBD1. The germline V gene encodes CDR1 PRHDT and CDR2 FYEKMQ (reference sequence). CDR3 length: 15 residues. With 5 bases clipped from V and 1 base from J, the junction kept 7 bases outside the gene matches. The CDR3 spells CASSRLTGRNTEAFF. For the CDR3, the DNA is TGTGCCAGCAGCCGTCTGACAGGGCGGAACACTGAAGCTTTCTTT. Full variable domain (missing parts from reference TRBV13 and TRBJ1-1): AAGVIQSPRHLIKEKRETATLKCYPIPRHDTVYWYQQGPGQDPQFLISFYEKMQSDKGSIPDRFSAQQFSDYHSELNMSSLELGDSALYFCASSRLTGRNTEAFFGQGTRLTVV.

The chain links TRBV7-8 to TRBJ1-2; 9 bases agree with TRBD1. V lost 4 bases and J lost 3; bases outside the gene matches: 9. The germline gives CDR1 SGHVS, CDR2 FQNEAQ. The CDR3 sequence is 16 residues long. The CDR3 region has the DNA TGTGCCAGCAGCTCATATACGACAGGGGGTGACTATGGCTACACCTTC. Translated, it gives CASSSYTTGGDYGYTF.

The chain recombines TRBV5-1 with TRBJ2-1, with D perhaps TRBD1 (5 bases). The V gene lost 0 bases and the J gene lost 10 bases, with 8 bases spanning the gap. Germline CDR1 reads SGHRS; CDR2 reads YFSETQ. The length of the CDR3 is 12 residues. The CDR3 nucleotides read TGCGCCAGCAGCTTGGCAGGGCACGAGCAGTTCTTC. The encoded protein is CASSLAGHEQFF.

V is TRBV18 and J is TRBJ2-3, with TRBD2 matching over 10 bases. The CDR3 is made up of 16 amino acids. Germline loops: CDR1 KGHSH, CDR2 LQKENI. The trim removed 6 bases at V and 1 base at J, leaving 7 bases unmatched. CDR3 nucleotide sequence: TGTGCCAGCTCTTCGTCAGCGGGGGGGGGCACAGATACGCAGTATTTT. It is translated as CASSSSAGGGTDTQYF. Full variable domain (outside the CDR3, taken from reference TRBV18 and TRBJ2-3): NAGVMQNPRHLVRRRGQEARLRCSPMKGHSHVYWYRQLPEEGLKFMVYLQKENIIDESGMPKERFSAEFPKEGPSILRIQQVVRGDSAAYFCASSSSAGGGTDTQYFGPGTRLTVL.

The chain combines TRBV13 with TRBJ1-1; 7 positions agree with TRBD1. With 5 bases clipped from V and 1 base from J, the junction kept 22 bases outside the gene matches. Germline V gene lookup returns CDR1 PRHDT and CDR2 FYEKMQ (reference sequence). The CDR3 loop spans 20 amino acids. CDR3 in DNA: TGTGCCAGCAGCCCCCTAGGAGCGGGGGGGTTAAGGGGGCCGAACACTGAAGCTTTCTTT. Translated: CASSPLGAGGLRGPNTEAFF.

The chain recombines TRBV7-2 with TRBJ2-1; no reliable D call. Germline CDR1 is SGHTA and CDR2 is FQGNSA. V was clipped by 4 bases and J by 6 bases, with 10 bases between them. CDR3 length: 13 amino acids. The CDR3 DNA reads TGTGCCAGCAGCTCCTCCGTTGTCAATGAGCAGTTCTTC. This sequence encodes CASSSSVVNEQFF.

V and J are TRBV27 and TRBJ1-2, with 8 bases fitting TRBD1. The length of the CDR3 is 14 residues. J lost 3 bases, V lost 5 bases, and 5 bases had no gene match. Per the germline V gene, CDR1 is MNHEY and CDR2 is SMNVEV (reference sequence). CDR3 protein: CASSQGAPDYGYTF. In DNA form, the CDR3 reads TGTGCCAGCAGTCAGGGGGCGCCGGACTATGGCTACACCTTC.

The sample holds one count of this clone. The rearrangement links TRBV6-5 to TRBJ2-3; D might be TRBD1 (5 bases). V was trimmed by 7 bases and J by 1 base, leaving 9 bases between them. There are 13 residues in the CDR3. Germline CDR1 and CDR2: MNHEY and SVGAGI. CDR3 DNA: TGTGCCAGCATGGGGCAGGGCACAGATACGCAGTATTTT. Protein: CASMGQGTDTQYF.

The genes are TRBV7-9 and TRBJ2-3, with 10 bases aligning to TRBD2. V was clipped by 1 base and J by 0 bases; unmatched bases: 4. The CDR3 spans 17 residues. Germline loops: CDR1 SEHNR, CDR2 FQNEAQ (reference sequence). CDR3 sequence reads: CASSLDLAGASTDTQYF. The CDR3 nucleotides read TGTGCCAGCAGCTTAGACCTAGCGGGGGCTAGCACAGATACGCAGTATTTT.

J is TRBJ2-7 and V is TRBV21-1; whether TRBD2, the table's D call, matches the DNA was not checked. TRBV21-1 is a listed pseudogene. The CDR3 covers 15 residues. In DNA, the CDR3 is TGTGCCAGCAGCAAAGTGGCGGGGGCAACCTACGAGCAGTACTTC. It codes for CASSKVAGATYEQYF.

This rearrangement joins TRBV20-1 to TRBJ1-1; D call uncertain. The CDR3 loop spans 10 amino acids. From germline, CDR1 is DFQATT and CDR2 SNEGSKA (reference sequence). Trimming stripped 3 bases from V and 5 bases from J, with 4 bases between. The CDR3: CSASATEAFF. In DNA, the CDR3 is TGCAGTGCTAGTGCAACTGAAGCTTTCTTT.